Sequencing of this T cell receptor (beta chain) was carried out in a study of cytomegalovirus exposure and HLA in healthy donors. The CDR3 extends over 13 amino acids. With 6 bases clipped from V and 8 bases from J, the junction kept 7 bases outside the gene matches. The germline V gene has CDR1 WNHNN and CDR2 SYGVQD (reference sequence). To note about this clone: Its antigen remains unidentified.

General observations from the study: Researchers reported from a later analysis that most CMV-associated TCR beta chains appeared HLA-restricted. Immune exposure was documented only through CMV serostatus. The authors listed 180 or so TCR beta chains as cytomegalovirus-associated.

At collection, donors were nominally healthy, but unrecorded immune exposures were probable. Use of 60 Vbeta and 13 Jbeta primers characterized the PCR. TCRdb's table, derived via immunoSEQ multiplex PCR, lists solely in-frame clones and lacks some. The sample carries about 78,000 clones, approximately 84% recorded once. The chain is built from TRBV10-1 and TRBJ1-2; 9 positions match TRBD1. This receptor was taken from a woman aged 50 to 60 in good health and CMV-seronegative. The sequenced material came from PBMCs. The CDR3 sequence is CASSPGTGKGYTF. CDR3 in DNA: TGCGCCAGCAGCCCCGGGACAGGGAAAGGCTACACCTTC.